The 11 T cell receptor beta chains given below trace back to one sample, sequenced in a study of T cell clones after liver transplantation. The data were produced by immunoSEQ multiplex PCR, yet TCRdb's version contains in-frame clones alone and is incomplete. This table has 51,000 or so clones, approximately 87% appearing once. Sequenced here: CD8+ T cells from blood, sampled 12 months after liver transplant. The receptors derive from a human patient who received a liver transplant. The T cells may come from the graft donor.

The chain has TRBV7-9 and TRBJ1-1, with D perhaps matching TRBD1 (5 bases). This CDR3 is built from 12 residues. The V and J ends lost 5 bases and 6 bases respectively, with 10 bases between them. The V gene's germline CDR1 is SEHNR and CDR2 FQNEAQ (reference sequence). The CDR3 bases are TGTGCCAGCAGCACCCAGGGATCTGAAGCTTTCTTT. Translating gives CASSTQGSEAFF.

The chain recombines TRBV11-2 with TRBJ2-2; the match to TRBD2 covers 8 bases. CDR1 SGHAT and CDR2 FQNNGV come from the germline V gene. This CDR3 is 15 amino acids long. The V gene end was trimmed by 5 bases and the J gene end by 4 bases; junction bases not matched to a gene: 6. The CDR3 region has the DNA TGTGCCAGCAGCAACACTAGCGGCATCACCGGGGAGCTGTTTTTT. This codes for CASSNTSGITGELFF.

This chain links TRBV5-1 with TRBJ2-1, with 7 bases fitting TRBD2. V lost 0 bases and J lost 3; bases outside the gene matches: 9. The CDR3 totals 17 residues. Germline V gives CDR1 SGHRS, CDR2 YFSETQ. In DNA form, the CDR3 reads TGCGCCAGCAGCTTGGGGTCCGGGCGGGGGAGCTACAATGAGCAGTTCTTC. This codes for CASSLGSGRGSYNEQFF.

CDR3 region: CASSNLPGEDNQPQHF. The CDR3 nucleotides are TGTGCCAGTAGTAATCTTCCAGGGGAGGACAATCAGCCCCAGCATTTT. The J gene is TRBJ1-5, the V gene TRBV19; maybe TRBD1 (6 bases). The CDR3 consists of 16 residues. V was cut by 4 bases and J by 3 bases, with 16 bases left in between. Germline V lookup: CDR1 LNHDA, CDR2 SQIVND (reference sequence). The full variable domain, in which reference TRBV19 and TRBJ1-5 provide the parts outside the CDR3, is DGGITQSPKYLFRKEGQNVTLSCEQNLNHDAMYWYRQDPGQGLRLIYYSQIVNDFQKGDIAEGYSVSREKKESFPLTVTSAQKNPTAFYLCASSNLPGEDNQPQHFGDGTRLSIL.

The chain uses TRBV4-3 and TRBJ1-1; no reliable D call. From germline, CDR1 is LGHNA and CDR2 YSLEER. The CDR3 runs to 13 residues. V gave up 3 bases and J gave up 1 base, with 6 bases separating them. The CDR3 DNA reads as TGCGCCAGCAGCCATGACGGGAACACTGAAGCTTTCTTT. It codes for CASSHDGNTEAFF.

This clone was detected ten times or more. The V and J genes are TRBV6-6 and TRBJ2-5; D is possibly TRBD1 (6 bases). The CDR3 extends over 15 amino acids. Trimming pared 6 bases from V and 5 bases from J, leaving 19 bases between. Germline V gene lookup returns CDR1 MNHNY and CDR2 SVGAGI (reference sequence). As DNA, the CDR3 is TGTGCCAGCAGCATAGCACAGGGCAGGGAGGAGACCCAGTACTTC. As protein: CASSIAQGREETQYF.

The V gene is TRBV27, the J gene TRBJ1-4; perhaps TRBD1 as D (5 bases). The CDR3 is 14 amino acids. Germline values: CDR1 MNHEY, CDR2 SMNVEV (reference sequence). Trimming stripped 5 bases from V and 1 base from J, with 8 bases between. CDR3 in amino acids: CASSDSLTNEKLFF. CDR3 sequence (DNA): TGTGCCAGCAGTGACAGCCTAACTAATGAAAAACTGTTTTTT. The whole variable domain, filled in from reference TRBV27 and TRBJ1-4, reads EAQVTQNPRYLITVTGKKLTVTCSQNMNHEYMSWYRQDPGLGLRQIYYSMNVEVTDKGDVPEGYKVSRKEKRNFPLILESPSPNQTSLYFCASSDSLTNEKLFFGSGTQLSVL.

V usage is TRBV11-2 and J usage is TRBJ2-1; 9 bases agree with TRBD2. CDR1 is SGHAT and CDR2 is FQNNGV in the germline V gene. Trimming took 1 base from V and 5 from J; bases not matched to a gene: 3. This CDR3 is built from 15 residues. The CDR3 nucleotides read TGTGCCAGCAGCTTAGGACTAGCGGTGCACAATGAGCAGTTCTTC. Protein product: CASSLGLAVHNEQFF.

The V call is TRBV4-3, the J call TRBJ2-7; maybe TRBD2 (5 bases). The CDR3 has 13 amino acids. V lost 4 bases to trimming and J lost 3 bases, with 10 bases between them. CDR1 is LGHNA and CDR2 is YSLEER in the germline V gene. Here the CDR3 DNA reads TGCGCCAGCAGCCCGGACTTAAACTACGAGCAGTACTTC. The encoded protein is CASSPDLNYEQYF.

V is TRBV7-9 and J is TRBJ2-7, with TRBD2 as a possible D gene (6 bases). V was pared by 4 bases and J by 3 bases, with 10 bases between. Germline assignment: CDR1 SEHNR and CDR2 FQNEAQ (reference sequence). The CDR3 is 13 amino acids. The CDR3 reads CASSYPGLYEQYF. Written as DNA, the CDR3 is TGTGCCAGCAGCTATCCGGGACTCTACGAGCAGTACTTC. Full variable domain (missing parts from reference TRBV7-9 and TRBJ2-7): DTGVSQNPRHKITKRGQNVTFRCDPISEHNRLYWYRQTLGQGPEFLTYFQNEAQLEKSRLLSDRFSAERPKGSFSTLEIQRTEQGDSAMYLCASSYPGLYEQYFGPGTRLTVT.

Only one count was recorded for this clone. The chain links TRBV28 to TRBJ1-1; 9 bases align to TRBD1. Trimming cost V 3 bases and J 4 bases; bases outside gene matches: 9. Germline CDR1 MDHEN, CDR2 SYDVKM. The CDR3 is 16 residues long. The CDR3 sequence is CASSLWDREGGTEAFF. The CDR3 region has the DNA TGTGCCAGCAGTTTGTGGGACAGGGAAGGAGGCACTGAAGCTTTCTTT.